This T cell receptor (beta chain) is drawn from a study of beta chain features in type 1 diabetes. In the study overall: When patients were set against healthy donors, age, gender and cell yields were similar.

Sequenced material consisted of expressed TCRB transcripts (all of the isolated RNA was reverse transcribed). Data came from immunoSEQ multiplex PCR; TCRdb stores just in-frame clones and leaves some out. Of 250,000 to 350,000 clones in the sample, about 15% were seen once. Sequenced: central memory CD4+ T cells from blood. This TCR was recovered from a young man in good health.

The CDR3 nucleotides read TGTGCCAGTAGTAGACAGGGTCTCGAACAGCCCCAGCATTTT. It specifies CASSRQGLEQPQHF. The chain joins TRBV19 to TRBJ1-5, with 7 positions matching TRBD1. The junction had 7 bases not matched to a gene; V was cut back by 4 bases and J by 7 bases. Germline-derived CDR1 and CDR2 are LNHDA and SQIVND (reference sequence). The CDR3 is made up of 14 amino acids.